The following is a T cell receptor beta chain sequence with its context. The data originate from a study of blood T cells in healthy people across ages. V was pared by 7 bases and J by 6 bases, with 13 bases between. Germline assignment: CDR1 MNHEY and CDR2 SVGEGT. This CDR3 spans 13 amino acids. The second PCR ran about 6 to 11 cycles with a sample-barcoded 5' primer and J-beta primers. A template-switch adaptor with 12 random nucleotides tagged each cDNA molecule. A single record per CDR3 protein comes from TCRdb applying MiXCR to the 5' RACE reads. The repertoire holds about 640,000 distinct CDR3 sequences, with over 40% as singletons.

What was sequenced was blood. The origin of this receptor is a man at least 80 years old in good health. This rearrangement joins TRBV6-2 or TRBV6-3 to TRBJ1-5; weak D call: TRBD1 (6 bases). CDR3 sequence: CASTKQGIQPQHF. The CDR3 DNA follows: TGTGCCAGCACAAAACAGGGTATTCAGCCCCAGCATTTT.